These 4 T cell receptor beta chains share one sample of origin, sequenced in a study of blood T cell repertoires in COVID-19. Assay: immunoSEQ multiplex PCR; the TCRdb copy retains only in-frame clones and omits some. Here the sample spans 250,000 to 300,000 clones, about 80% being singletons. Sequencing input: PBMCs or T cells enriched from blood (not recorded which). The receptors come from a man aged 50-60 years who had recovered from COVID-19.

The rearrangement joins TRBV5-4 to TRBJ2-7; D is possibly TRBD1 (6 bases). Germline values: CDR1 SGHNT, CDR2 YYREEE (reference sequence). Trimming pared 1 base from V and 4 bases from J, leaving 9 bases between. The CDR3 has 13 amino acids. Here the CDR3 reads CASSLYREYEQYF. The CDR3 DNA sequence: TGTGCCAGCAGCTTGTACAGGGAGTACGAGCAGTACTTC.

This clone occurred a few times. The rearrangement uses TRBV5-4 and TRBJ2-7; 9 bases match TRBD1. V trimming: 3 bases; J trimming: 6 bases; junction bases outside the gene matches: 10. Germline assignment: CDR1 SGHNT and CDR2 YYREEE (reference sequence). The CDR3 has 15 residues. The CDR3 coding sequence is TGTGCCAGCAGCTCACAGGGGGCGCAGGTCGGCGAGCAGTACTTC. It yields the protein CASSSQGAQVGEQYF. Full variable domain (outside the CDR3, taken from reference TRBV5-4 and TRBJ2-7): ETGVTQSPTHLIKTRGQQVTLRCSSQSGHNTVSWYQQALGQGPQFIFQYYREEENGRGNFPPRFSGLQFPNYSSELNVNALELDDSALYLCASSSQGAQVGEQYFGPGTRLTVT.

The CDR3 bases are TGTGCCAGCAGAGGGGGAACAGGGCTACGCTCTGGAAACACCATATATTTT. It codes for CASRGGTGLRSGNTIYF. The rearrangement links TRBV2 to TRBJ1-3; D is possibly TRBD1 (6 bases). Germline V CDR1 and CDR2: SNHLY, FYNNEI. Trimming stripped 6 bases from V and 0 bases from J, with 18 bases between. The CDR3 has 17 residues.

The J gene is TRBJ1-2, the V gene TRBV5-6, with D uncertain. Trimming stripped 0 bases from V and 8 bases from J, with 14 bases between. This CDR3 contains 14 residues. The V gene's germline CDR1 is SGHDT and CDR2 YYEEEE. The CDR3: CASSLVESRTGYTF. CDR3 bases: TGTGCCAGCAGCTTGGTTGAGTCCCGAACGGGCTACACCTTC.